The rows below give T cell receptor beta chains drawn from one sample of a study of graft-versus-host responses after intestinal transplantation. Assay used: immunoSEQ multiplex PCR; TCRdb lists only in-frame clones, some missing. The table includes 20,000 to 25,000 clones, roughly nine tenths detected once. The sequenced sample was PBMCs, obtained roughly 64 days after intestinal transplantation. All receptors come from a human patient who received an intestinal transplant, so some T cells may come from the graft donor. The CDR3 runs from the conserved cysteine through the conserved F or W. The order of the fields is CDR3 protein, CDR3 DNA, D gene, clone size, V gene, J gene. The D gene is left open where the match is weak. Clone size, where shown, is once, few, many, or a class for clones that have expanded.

CDR3 protein: CASSDGVEGDTQYF
CDR3 DNA: TGTGCCAGCAGTGACGGGGTAGAGGGGGATACGCAGTATTTT
D gene: NA
clone size: once
V gene: TRBV6-4
J gene: TRBJ2-3

CDR3 protein: CAISVDGVRLGTEAFF
CDR3 DNA: TGTGCCATCAGTGTGGACGGCGTAAGATTGGGCACTGAAGCTTTCTTT
D gene: NA
clone size: once
V gene: TRBV10-3
J gene: TRBJ1-1

CDR3 protein: CATSLGMNEKLFF
CDR3 DNA: TGTGCCACCAGCCTAGGGATGAATGAAAAACTGTTTTTT
D gene: NA
clone size: NA
V gene: TRBV15
J gene: TRBJ1-4

CDR3 protein: CASRTASGEGGEQYF
CDR3 DNA: TGTGCCAGCAGGACGGCTAGCGGGGAGGGGGGGGAGCAGTACTTC
D gene: TRBD2
clone size: NA
V gene: TRBV6-5
J gene: TRBJ2-7

CDR3 protein: CASSVTSGGLGADTQYF
CDR3 DNA: TGTGCCAGCAGCGTAACTAGCGGGGGTCTTGGGGCAGATACGCAGTATTTT
D gene: TRBD2
clone size: NA
V gene: TRBV7-2
J gene: TRBJ2-3

CDR3 protein: CASSSGEIGMNTEAFF
CDR3 DNA: TGTGCCAGCAGCTCGGGGGAAATTGGGATGAACACTGAAGCTTTCTTT
D gene: NA
clone size: NA
V gene: TRBV25-1
J gene: TRBJ1-1

CDR3 protein: CASSPTAGTFYEQYF
CDR3 DNA: TGTGCCAGCAGCCCCACGGCAGGGACTTTTTACGAGCAGTACTTC
D gene: NA
clone size: once
V gene: TRBV27
J gene: TRBJ2-7

CDR3 protein: CASSSTGEAFF
CDR3 DNA: TGTGCCAGCAGTTCCACAGGGGAAGCTTTCTTT
D gene: NA
clone size: NA
V gene: TRBV2
J gene: TRBJ1-1

CDR3 protein: CASSKVQTYEQYF
CDR3 DNA: TGTGCCAGCAGCAAAGTACAAACCTACGAGCAGTACTTC
D gene: NA
clone size: NA
V gene: TRBV21-1
J gene: TRBJ2-7

CDR3 protein: CSALLGFEQYF
CDR3 DNA: TGCAGTGCCCTTTTGGGTTTCGAGCAGTACTTC
D gene: NA
clone size: NA
V gene: TRBV20-1
J gene: TRBJ2-7

CDR3 protein: CASSLVGFAEAFF
CDR3 DNA: TGTGCCAGCAGCTTGGTGGGGTTTGCTGAAGCTTTCTTT
D gene: NA
clone size: NA
V gene: TRBV5-6
J gene: TRBJ1-1

CDR3 protein: CASSEDREGYTF
CDR3 DNA: TGTGCCAGCAGCGAAGACCGGGAAGGCTACACCTTC
D gene: NA
clone size: NA
V gene: TRBV27
J gene: TRBJ1-2

CDR3 protein: CASSISIGSYNEQFF
CDR3 DNA: TGTGCCAGCTCCATATCCATAGGGTCCTACAATGAGCAGTTCTTC
D gene: NA
clone size: NA
V gene: TRBV18
J gene: TRBJ2-1

CDR3 protein: CASSSAAGSSYEQYF
CDR3 DNA: TGTGCCAGCAGCTCCGCGGCGGGTTCCTCCTACGAGCAGTACTTC
D gene: NA
clone size: NA
V gene: TRBV5-5
J gene: TRBJ2-7

CDR3 protein: CASSLRGGVTSSYEQYF
CDR3 DNA: TGTGCCAGCAGCTTACGGGGTGGGGTGACCTCGTCCTACGAGCAGTACTTC
D gene: NA
clone size: NA
V gene: TRBV7-6
J gene: TRBJ2-7

CDR3 protein: CASGGSYEQYF
CDR3 DNA: TGTGCCAGCGGTGGTTCCTACGAGCAGTACTTC
D gene: NA
clone size: NA
V gene: TRBV2
J gene: TRBJ2-7

CDR3 protein: CASSLFNTAEAFF
CDR3 DNA: TGTGCCAGCAGCTTATTCAACACCGCTGAAGCTTTCTTT
D gene: NA
clone size: NA
V gene: TRBV11-3
J gene: TRBJ1-1

CDR3 protein: CASSAGTGDTYEQYF
CDR3 DNA: TGTGCCAGCAGCGCTGGGACAGGGGACACCTACGAGCAGTACTTC
D gene: TRBD1
clone size: NA
V gene: TRBV9
J gene: TRBJ2-7

CDR3 protein: CASSTASGEQYF
CDR3 DNA: TGTGCCAGCAGCACCGCTAGTGGCGAGCAGTACTTC
D gene: NA
clone size: NA
V gene: TRBV5-4
J gene: TRBJ2-7

CDR3 protein: CASSQGTGVDSPLHF
CDR3 DNA: TGTGCCAGCAGCCAAGGTACGGGTGTGGATTCACCCCTCCACTTT
D gene: NA
clone size: NA
V gene: TRBV14
J gene: TRBJ1-6

CDR3 protein: CASSVRQVLTDTQYF
CDR3 DNA: TGCGCCAGCAGTGTCAGACAGGTCCTCACTGATACGCAGTATTTT
D gene: NA
clone size: NA
V gene: TRBV10-2
J gene: TRBJ2-3

CDR3 protein: CASSDVLTDEQYF
CDR3 DNA: TGTGCCAGCAGTGATGTTTTGACAGATGAGCAGTACTTC
D gene: NA
clone size: NA
V gene: TRBV6-1
J gene: TRBJ2-7

CDR3 protein: CAWNGQGENQPQHF
CDR3 DNA: TGTGCCTGGAACGGACAGGGGGAAAATCAGCCCCAGCATTTT
D gene: TRBD1
clone size: NA
V gene: TRBV30
J gene: TRBJ1-5

CDR3 protein: CASSLMPQETQYF
CDR3 DNA: TGTGCCAGCAGCTTAATGCCCCAGGAGACCCAGTACTTC
D gene: NA
clone size: NA
V gene: TRBV7-9
J gene: TRBJ2-5

CDR3 protein: CASSLYPWGYTF
CDR3 DNA: TGTGCCAGCAGTTTATACCCCTGGGGCTACACCTTC
D gene: NA
clone size: NA
V gene: TRBV28
J gene: TRBJ1-2

CDR3 protein: CASSLEGQGYEQYF
CDR3 DNA: TGTGCCAGCAGTTTAGAGGGACAGGGCTACGAGCAGTACTTC
D gene: TRBD1
clone size: NA
V gene: TRBV27
J gene: TRBJ2-7

CDR3 protein: CASSPPGDWENNEQFF
CDR3 DNA: TGTGCCAGCAGCCCGCCCGGTGACTGGGAAAACAATGAGCAGTTCTTC
D gene: NA
clone size: NA
V gene: TRBV7-8
J gene: TRBJ2-1

CDR3 protein: CASSSPGGYGYTF
CDR3 DNA: TGTGCCAGCAGCTCGCCCGGTGGCTATGGCTACACCTTC
D gene: NA
clone size: NA
V gene: TRBV7-9
J gene: TRBJ1-2

CDR3 protein: CASGPFPPDRSNSPLHF
CDR3 DNA: TGTGCTAGTGGTCCGTTCCCCCCCGACAGGTCAAATTCACCCCTCCACTTT
D gene: NA
clone size: NA
V gene: TRBV12-5
J gene: TRBJ1-6

CDR3 protein: CAWSRDRGTEAFF
CDR3 DNA: TGTGCCTGGAGTCGGGACAGGGGCACTGAAGCTTTCTTT
D gene: TRBD1
clone size: once
V gene: TRBV30
J gene: TRBJ1-1

CDR3 protein: CASRLSNTEAFF
CDR3 DNA: TGTGCCAGCAGGCTTTCCAACACTGAAGCTTTCTTT
D gene: NA
clone size: NA
V gene: TRBV2
J gene: TRBJ1-1

CDR3 protein: CASRPRLAGIYEQYF
CDR3 DNA: TGTGCCAGCAGACCTCGACTAGCGGGGATATACGAGCAGTACTTC
D gene: TRBD2
clone size: once
V gene: TRBV27
J gene: TRBJ2-7

CDR3 protein: CASSYPPAGTSNEQFF
CDR3 DNA: TGTGCCAGCAGTTACCCTCCGGCGGGGACTTCCAATGAGCAGTTCTTC
D gene: NA
clone size: NA
V gene: TRBV6-5
J gene: TRBJ2-1

CDR3 protein: CSVEGPQGDMDGYTF
CDR3 DNA: TGCAGCGTTGAAGGGCCACAGGGTGATATGGATGGCTACACCTTC
D gene: NA
clone size: NA
V gene: TRBV29-1
J gene: TRBJ1-2

CDR3 protein: CASSYRGQGDAQYF
CDR3 DNA: TGTGCCAGCAGCTACAGGGGGCAAGGAGATGCGCAGTATTTT
D gene: TRBD1
clone size: NA
V gene: TRBV5-8
J gene: TRBJ2-3

CDR3 protein: CASSYGLADQETQYF
CDR3 DNA: TGTGCCAGCAGTTACGGACTAGCGGACCAAGAGACCCAGTACTTC
D gene: TRBD2
clone size: NA
V gene: TRBV6-6
J gene: TRBJ2-5

CDR3 protein: CAWSATSASGELFF
CDR3 DNA: TGTGCCTGGAGTGCTACTAGCGCGAGCGGGGAGCTGTTTTTT
D gene: TRBD2
clone size: NA
V gene: TRBV30
J gene: TRBJ2-2

CDR3 protein: CAWSVPTGLVVETQYF
CDR3 DNA: TGTGCCTGGAGTGTCCCCACAGGGTTGGTTGTCGAGACCCAGTACTTC
D gene: NA
clone size: NA
V gene: TRBV30
J gene: TRBJ2-5

CDR3 protein: CASSPLSGNTIYF
CDR3 DNA: TGTGCCAGCAGCCCCCTCTCTGGAAACACCATATATTTT
D gene: NA
clone size: NA
V gene: TRBV7-2
J gene: TRBJ1-3

CDR3 protein: CASSVGQAVYEQYF
CDR3 DNA: TGCGCCAGCAGCGTGGGACAGGCGGTGTACGAGCAGTACTTC
D gene: TRBD1
clone size: NA
V gene: TRBV5-1
J gene: TRBJ2-7